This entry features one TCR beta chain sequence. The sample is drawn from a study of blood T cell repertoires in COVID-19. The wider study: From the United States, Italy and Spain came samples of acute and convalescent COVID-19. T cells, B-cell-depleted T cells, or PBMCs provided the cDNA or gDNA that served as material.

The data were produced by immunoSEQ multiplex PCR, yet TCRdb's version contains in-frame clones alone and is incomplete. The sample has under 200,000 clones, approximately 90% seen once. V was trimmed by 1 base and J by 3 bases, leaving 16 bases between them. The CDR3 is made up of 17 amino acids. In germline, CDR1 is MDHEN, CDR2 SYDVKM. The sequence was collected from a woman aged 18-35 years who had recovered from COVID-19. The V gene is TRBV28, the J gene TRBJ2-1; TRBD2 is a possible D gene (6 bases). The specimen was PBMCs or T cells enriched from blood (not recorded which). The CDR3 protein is CASSLYAGPILYNEQFF. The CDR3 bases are TGTGCCAGCAGTTTATACGCGGGACCCATTCTCTACAATGAGCAGTTCTTC.